This T cell receptor (gamma chain) was profiled in a study of Vδ1+ human thymocytes. This clone was picked up a small number of times. Its antigen is still unknown. This sample includes further DNA sequences coding for the same CDR3. The template was reverse-transcribed extracted RNA. Pooled V-gene forward primers with one constant-region reverse primer generated the CDR3 amplicons by multiplex PCR. TCRdb redid the clone calls on the multiplex PCR reads with CATT. Here the sample spans tens of thousands of gamma-chain clones, roughly 15% being singletons. CDR3 length: 13 amino acids. J gave up 4 bases and V 6 bases, and 9 bases lay outside the gene matches. CDR1 is EGSTGY and CDR2 is YDSYTSSV in the germline V gene. Whole-study results and caveats: Thymic TRG and TRD repertoires appeared highly polyclonal, with Gaussian CDR3 length distributions.

This sequence joins TRGV4 and TRGJ1 or TRGJ2. The clonotype was recovered from a child in the first two years of life who had congenital heart surgery. The sequencing sample was made of Vdelta1+ gamma-delta thymocytes from the thymus. Subset denoted: FACS-sorted CD3+ TCRalphabeta- TCRVdelta1+ TCRVdelta2- thymocytes. In nucleotides, the CDR3 is TGTGCCACCTGGAAATGCCCATATTATAAGAAACTCTTT. Its protein product is CATWKCPYYKKLF.